This is a list of T cell receptor beta chains from one sample in a study of control samples from healthy donors and cancer patients. Sequenced by immunoSEQ multiplex PCR; TCRdb stores in-frame clones only, minus some. The table has some 14,000 clones, roughly 80% seen once. The sample was formalin-fixed, paraffin-embedded tissue. Receptors were obtained from a female donor with lung cancer. The CDR3 runs from the conserved cysteine through the conserved F or W. Fields, in order: V gene, J gene, clone size, D gene, CDR3 DNA, CDR3 protein. The D gene is left open where the match is weak. Not all rows give a size; the values are once, few, many and, for expanded clones, a class.

V gene: TRBV7-3
J gene: TRBJ1-1
clone size: .
D gene: .
CDR3 DNA: TGTGCCAGCAGCTTAGAGGGAGAGATGAACACTGAAGCTTTCTTT
CDR3 protein: CASSLEGEMNTEAFF

V gene: TRBV4-1
J gene: TRBJ1-4
clone size: .
D gene: .
CDR3 DNA: TGCGCCAGCAACGGAGCTAATGAAAAACTGTTTTTT
CDR3 protein: CASNGANEKLFF

V gene: TRBV3-1/TRBV3-2
J gene: TRBJ1-6
clone size: once
D gene: .
CDR3 DNA: TGTGCCAGCAGCCAAGTGCGGGGAGCGTATAATTCACCCCTCCACTTT
CDR3 protein: CASSQVRGAYNSPLHF

V gene: TRBV7-3
J gene: TRBJ2-7
clone size: .
D gene: .
CDR3 DNA: TGTGCCAGCAGCTTAAACGGCCCAGCCAGCGAGCAGTACTTC
CDR3 protein: CASSLNGPASEQYF

V gene: TRBV2
J gene: TRBJ1-1
clone size: few
D gene: .
CDR3 DNA: TGTGCCCGCGGGGAACAGGCCACTGAAGCTTTCTTT
CDR3 protein: CARGEQATEAFF

V gene: TRBV25-1
J gene: TRBJ1-5
clone size: .
D gene: TRBD1
CDR3 DNA: TGTGCCAGCAGTGATCTACAGGGGGACAATCAGCCCCAGCATTTT
CDR3 protein: CASSDLQGDNQPQHF

V gene: TRBV5-4
J gene: TRBJ2-1
clone size: .
D gene: .
CDR3 DNA: TGTGCCAGCAGCTTAGACAGGCATATAGGCAATGAGCAGTTCTTC
CDR3 protein: CASSLDRHIGNEQFF

V gene: TRBV7-3
J gene: TRBJ2-4
clone size: few
D gene: TRBD1
CDR3 DNA: TGTGCCAGCAGCCGAACCGGGACAGGGAACATTCAGTACTTC
CDR3 protein: CASSRTGTGNIQYF

V gene: TRBV6-6
J gene: TRBJ2-3
clone size: .
D gene: TRBD1
CDR3 DNA: TGTGCCAGCAGTAACACAGGGGGCAACACAGATACGCAGTATTTT
CDR3 protein: CASSNTGGNTDTQYF

V gene: TRBV4-3
J gene: TRBJ2-1
clone size: .
D gene: .
CDR3 DNA: TGCGCCAGCAGCCAAGATAGCAGCAGGGGACTGAACTACAATGAGCAGTTCTTC
CDR3 protein: CASSQDSSRGLNYNEQFF

V gene: TRBV3-1/TRBV3-2
J gene: TRBJ2-1
clone size: .
D gene: TRBD1
CDR3 DNA: TGTGCCAGCAGCCTAGGACAGGGCACCTACAATGAGCAGTTCTTC
CDR3 protein: CASSLGQGTYNEQFF

V gene: TRBV18
J gene: TRBJ2-3
clone size: once
D gene: .
CDR3 DNA: TGTGCCAGCTCATCACGCCAGGGCGGAGATACGCAGTATTTT
CDR3 protein: CASSSRQGGDTQYF

V gene: TRBV27
J gene: TRBJ2-3
clone size: .
D gene: .
CDR3 DNA: TGTGCCAGCAGTGCCCTAACCAGGGCGGCAACAGATACGCAGTATTTT
CDR3 protein: CASSALTRAATDTQYF

V gene: TRBV7-3
J gene: TRBJ2-1
clone size: .
D gene: TRBD2
CDR3 DNA: TGTGCCAGCAGCTTAAATCCAGCGGGGGCGGGCAATGAGCAGTTCTTC
CDR3 protein: CASSLNPAGAGNEQFF

V gene: TRBV9
J gene: TRBJ1-6
clone size: medium-sized
D gene: TRBD1
CDR3 DNA: TGTGCCAGCAGCGCGCCGGGACAGGGATTAAATTCACCCCTCCACTTT
CDR3 protein: CASSAPGQGLNSPLHF

V gene: TRBV10-1
J gene: TRBJ1-2
clone size: .
D gene: TRBD1
CDR3 DNA: TGCGCCAGCAGTGTTACAGGGGGTTACACCTTC
CDR3 protein: CASSVTGGYTF

V gene: TRBV4-3
J gene: TRBJ2-2
clone size: .
D gene: .
CDR3 DNA: TGCGCCAGCAGCCAAGTTGCCCCCTATAGTGCGACCACCGGGGAGCTGTTTTTT
CDR3 protein: CASSQVAPYSATTGELFF

V gene: TRBV9
J gene: TRBJ1-2
clone size: .
D gene: TRBD1
CDR3 DNA: TGTGCCAGCAGCATGGGACAGGGTGGCGGCTACACCTTC
CDR3 protein: CASSMGQGGGYTF

V gene: TRBV19
J gene: TRBJ1-2
clone size: .
D gene: .
CDR3 DNA: TGTGCCAGTAGTATAGGCGGGACCAACTATGGCTACACCTTC
CDR3 protein: CASSIGGTNYGYTF

V gene: TRBV11-1
J gene: TRBJ2-1
clone size: .
D gene: .
CDR3 DNA: TGTGCCAGCAGCTCCGGACAAGCGGGTTACAATGAGCAGTTCTTC
CDR3 protein: CASSSGQAGYNEQFF

V gene: TRBV27
J gene: TRBJ2-3
clone size: few
D gene: .
CDR3 DNA: TGTGCCAGCAGTTTAATATTGGCCACGATGGATACGCAGTATTTT
CDR3 protein: CASSLILATMDTQYF

V gene: TRBV5-4
J gene: TRBJ2-3
clone size: .
D gene: TRBD2
CDR3 DNA: TGTGCCAGCAGCTTGTCTGGTAGCGGGAGGCCAGATACGCAGTATTTT
CDR3 protein: CASSLSGSGRPDTQYF

V gene: TRBV5-6
J gene: TRBJ2-3
clone size: .
D gene: .
CDR3 DNA: TGTGCCAGCAGCGACCGGGTCACAGATACGCAGTATTTT
CDR3 protein: CASSDRVTDTQYF

V gene: TRBV29-1
J gene: TRBJ2-1
clone size: .
D gene: .
CDR3 DNA: TGCAGCGTTGCTCAGGCGCAGCGGCGTAATGAGCAGTTCTTC
CDR3 protein: CSVAQAQRRNEQFF

V gene: TRBV21-1
J gene: TRBJ2-1
clone size: .
D gene: .
CDR3 DNA: TGTGCCAGCAGCAAAAAGGCGGGAACCCGTAGTGAGCAGTTCTTC
CDR3 protein: CASSKKAGTRSEQFF

V gene: TRBV5-1
J gene: TRBJ1-5
clone size: once
D gene: .
CDR3 DNA: TGCGCCAGCAGCTTGGTCCAGGTTAGCAATCAGCCCCAGCATTTT
CDR3 protein: CASSLVQVSNQPQHF

V gene: TRBV5-1
J gene: TRBJ1-2
clone size: few
D gene: TRBD1
CDR3 DNA: TGCGCCAGCAGCTTGAAGGGGGCTGAAAGCTACACCTTC
CDR3 protein: CASSLKGAESYTF

V gene: TRBV5-4
J gene: TRBJ2-7
clone size: few
D gene: TRBD1
CDR3 DNA: TGTGCCAGCAGCTTGTTTGACAGGGCGGGCGAGCAGTACTTC
CDR3 protein: CASSLFDRAGEQYF

V gene: TRBV7-8
J gene: TRBJ2-2
clone size: .
D gene: TRBD2
CDR3 DNA: TGTGCCAGCAGCTTAACTAGCGGGCGAGCTACCGGGGAGCTGTTTTTT
CDR3 protein: CASSLTSGRATGELFF

V gene: TRBV19
J gene: TRBJ2-2
clone size: .
D gene: .
CDR3 DNA: TGTGCCAGTAGTATAGACAGGGGCACCGGGGAGCTGTTTTTT
CDR3 protein: CASSIDRGTGELFF

V gene: TRBV19
J gene: TRBJ2-3
clone size: .
D gene: .
CDR3 DNA: TGTGCCAGTAGTAACCGACGAGGGGAACGAACAGATACGCAGTATTTT
CDR3 protein: CASSNRRGERTDTQYF

V gene: TRBV19
J gene: TRBJ1-4
clone size: .
D gene: .
CDR3 DNA: TGTGCCAGTAGTATCTCCCCCCAGTTTGGGGCATGGACTAATGAAAAACTGTTTTTT
CDR3 protein: CASSISPQFGAWTNEKLFF

V gene: TRBV2
J gene: TRBJ2-5
clone size: .
D gene: .
CDR3 DNA: TGTGCCAGCAGTGGCGTCCTTGAGACCCAGTACTTC
CDR3 protein: CASSGVLETQYF

V gene: TRBV7-2
J gene: TRBJ2-7
clone size: .
D gene: TRBD2
CDR3 DNA: TGTGCCAGCAGCTTAGCTAACCTAGCGGGAGCCTACGAGCAGTACTTC
CDR3 protein: CASSLANLAGAYEQYF

V gene: TRBV15
J gene: TRBJ1-5
clone size: .
D gene: TRBD1
CDR3 DNA: TGTGCCACCAGCCGGACAGGGAGAAATCAGCCCCAGCATTTT
CDR3 protein: CATSRTGRNQPQHF

V gene: TRBV5-6
J gene: TRBJ1-2
clone size: .
D gene: .
CDR3 DNA: TGTGCCAGCAGCTTGGCCGGGAGTCCCTATGGCTACACCTTC
CDR3 protein: CASSLAGSPYGYTF

V gene: TRBV25-1
J gene: TRBJ2-3
clone size: .
D gene: .
CDR3 DNA: TGTGCCAGCAGTGGTGGGGGTATCCTGACAGATACGCAGTATTTT
CDR3 protein: CASSGGGILTDTQYF

V gene: TRBV9
J gene: TRBJ2-1
clone size: few
D gene: TRBD2
CDR3 DNA: TGTGCCAGCAGCACGAGCGGGGGGGCCTACAATGAGCAGTTCTTC
CDR3 protein: CASSTSGGAYNEQFF

V gene: TRBV7-2
J gene: TRBJ2-6
clone size: few
D gene: .
CDR3 DNA: TGTGCCAGCAGCCAGGGCGGGCAGGGAGGGGGCCCTGGGGCCAACGTCCTGACTTTC
CDR3 protein: CASSQGGQGGGPGANVLTF

V gene: TRBV27
J gene: TRBJ1-1
clone size: .
D gene: .
CDR3 DNA: TGTGCCAGCAGTTTACTACAGGGGAACACTGAAGCTTTCTTT
CDR3 protein: CASSLLQGNTEAFF

V gene: TRBV15
J gene: TRBJ2-5
clone size: .
D gene: TRBD1
CDR3 DNA: TGTGCCACCAGCGCCGGACAGGGGGCTGAGACCCAGTACTTC
CDR3 protein: CATSAGQGAETQYF

V gene: TRBV5-4
J gene: TRBJ1-2
clone size: .
D gene: .
CDR3 DNA: TGTGCCAGCAGCTTGGGGGGGGGCGCCGAATCGTATGGCTACACCTTC
CDR3 protein: CASSLGGGAESYGYTF

V gene: TRBV4-3
J gene: TRBJ1-3
clone size: once
D gene: .
CDR3 DNA: TGCGCCAGCGGGGAGAGCTCTGGAAACACCATATATTTT
CDR3 protein: CASGESSGNTIYF

V gene: TRBV19
J gene: TRBJ2-2
clone size: .
D gene: .
CDR3 DNA: TGTGCCAGTCGAAACGGCTTTGGAACCGGGGAGCTGTTTTTT
CDR3 protein: CASRNGFGTGELFF

V gene: TRBV4-1
J gene: TRBJ1-1
clone size: few
D gene: .
CDR3 DNA: TGCGCCAGCAGCCCAGGACTGACGTTGATGAACACTGAAGCTTTCTTT
CDR3 protein: CASSPGLTLMNTEAFF

V gene: TRBV12-3/TRBV12-4
J gene: TRBJ2-7
clone size: .
D gene: .
CDR3 DNA: TGTGCCAGCAGTTTAGGGGGCGAGCAGTACTTC
CDR3 protein: CASSLGGEQYF

V gene: TRBV5-6
J gene: TRBJ2-7
clone size: .
D gene: TRBD2
CDR3 DNA: TGTGCCAGCAGCAAGGCGCAGGGGACTAGATCCTACGAGCAGTACTTC
CDR3 protein: CASSKAQGTRSYEQYF

V gene: TRBV20-1
J gene: TRBJ2-1
clone size: .
D gene: TRBD2
CDR3 DNA: TGCAGTGCTAGTGTACTAGCGGGGGAGGATGAGCAGTTCTTC
CDR3 protein: CSASVLAGEDEQFF

V gene: TRBV9
J gene: TRBJ1-2
clone size: .
D gene: .
CDR3 DNA: TGTGCCAGCAGCAACAGCAACTATGGCTACACCTTC
CDR3 protein: CASSNSNYGYTF

V gene: TRBV7-2
J gene: TRBJ2-2
clone size: .
D gene: .
CDR3 DNA: TGTGCCAGCAGCTCCCGGGCGGCTACCGGGGAGCTGTTTTTT
CDR3 protein: CASSSRAATGELFF

V gene: TRBV5-1
J gene: TRBJ2-7
clone size: .
D gene: .
CDR3 DNA: TGCGCCAGCAGCTCGGTTAACGGACCGTACCCCACCTACGAGCAGTACTTC
CDR3 protein: CASSSVNGPYPTYEQYF

V gene: TRBV6-1
J gene: TRBJ2-6
clone size: .
D gene: .
CDR3 DNA: TGTGCCAGCAGTGAAGGGCAGGGTGGGGCCAACGTCCTGACTTTC
CDR3 protein: CASSEGQGGANVLTF